One T cell receptor (beta chain) is described in this entry. In this sample, this clonotype turned up a few times. Its antigen is currently not known. No base qualities exist here, and no much larger clone lies one base off it. The sample's treatment or condition, from its label and the paper: approximately nine-day PBMC culture with coronavirus spike peptide pools or control peptides (ViraFEST assay). The study used the ViraFEST assay, which expanded antigen-specific T cells with peptide pools and then identified expanded clonotypes by TCR sequencing. The convalescent patients' positive SARS-CoV-2 PCR tests were from March to December 2020, which was before the Alpha, Beta and Delta variants emerged in the United States. PBMCs were cultured at under 2.5 million per well in IMDM supplemented with around 5% human AB serum and 9.5 to 10 IU/ml IL-2, with 9.5 to 10 ug/ml peptide pools added. Half of the culture medium was replaced with fresh IL-2-containing medium on days 3 and 7. After 10 days of culture, CD4+ T cells were isolated by negative selection using the EasySep CD4+ T cell isolation kit. Ficoll-Paque Plus gradient centrifugation was used to isolate PBMCs from whole blood, and the isolated PBMCs were then either used fresh or cryopreserved at -140C. Triplicate wells were generally used for each culture condition.

Preparation of the library involved PCR. TCR sequencing of DNA from cultured CD4+ T cells used the Oncomine TCR Beta short-read assay at the Johns Hopkins FTIC core. Genomic DNA was extracted from the cultured CD4+ T cells with the QIAamp micro DNA kit. Oncomine TCR Beta libraries made from cultured CD4+ T cells were pooled using unique dual indexes and sequenced on an Illumina iSeq 100. As for the authors' bioinformatics: Non-productive sequences were removed, and CDR3s not starting with C, not ending with F or W, or shorter than 7 amino acids were discarded. The MANAFEST web application was used to identify antigen-specific clonotypes by comparing peptide-stimulated wells against reference wells and other culture wells. For a clone to be called positive, the clone needed an FDR below 0.05, an odds ratio above 5, and a productive frequency above 0.1% in at least two of three replicate wells. A clonotype was classed as cross-reactive if the clonotype showed significant expansion both in SARS-CoV-2 spike wells and in at least one common cold coronavirus spike condition. Similarity between CDR3 sequences was evaluated in R version 3.6.1 using Levenshtein distances (stringdist) and unrooted phylogenetic trees (ape). The public reads were reanalyzed by TCRdb: fastp trimming at Q25, MiXCR alignment, in-frame beta chains only. Rows are combined by CDR3 protein, so each entry shows the most common genes and DNA. These V and J calls originate from TCRdb's pipeline instead of the authors' own analysis. Counted in this sample were 3,400 or so distinct CDR3 sequences; roughly two fifths of them appeared once. The ten largest clonotypes hold 30% to 35% of the sample.

The source of the sample is a study of vaccination and CD4 T cells after COVID-19 (dated by TCRdb to about 2022). Background for the entire study: Convalescent patients had a positive SARS-CoV-2 result on nasal swab PCR, and of these patients, several had mild disease and one had severe disease. Six males and four females were included in the convalescent cohort, with two Hispanic individuals, seven Caucasians, two Asians and one multiracial person represented. Post-COVID blood samples from convalescent patients were collected a median of approximately 100 days after diagnosis, with a range of 35 to 161 days. Overlapping spike peptide pools from SARS-CoV-2 and from the common cold coronaviruses HCoV-NL63, HCoV-OC43 and HCoV-229E were used as culture stimuli. Control cultures used a CEFX viral epitope pool as positive control, an HIV-1 Nef peptide pool as negative control, or no peptide. The time from the second vaccine dose to post-vaccine blood sampling had a median of roughly 70 days and ranged from roughly 13 to 241 days. In under twelve COVID-19 convalescent patients and a few infection-naive healthy vaccine recipients, researchers compared the spike-specific CD4+ TCR repertoire from before mRNA vaccination with the repertoire from after. Participants received two doses of either the Pfizer-BioNTech BNT162b2 vaccine (n=8) or the Moderna mRNA-1273 vaccine (n=2). Paper-wide results and their limitations: The number of convalescent patients in the study was relatively small, and the study did not examine early timepoints following natural infection. Although the median number of SARS-CoV-2-reactive clonotypes went up from roughly 19 after infection to approximately 40 after vaccination, the increase was not significant. Of the vaccine-specific clones in convalescent patients, 304 of 307, or nearly all, reacted only to SARS-CoV-2 spike and did not cross-react with common cold coronaviruses. Among convalescent patients, a median about 87% of the SARS-CoV-2-reactive clones seen after vaccination appeared only after vaccination, which suggests priming specific to the vaccine.

V is pruned by 6 bases and J by 1 base, leaving 6 bases of the junction without a gene match. Sequences DFQATT (CDR1) and SNEGSKA (CDR2) are obtained from the germline V gene (reference sequence). From the cysteine up to the phenylalanine, the CDR3 has a length of 14 residues. This entry keeps only the CDR3 DNA: 42 bases, framed from base 1. Sequenced input: CD4+ T cells from blood, cultured in vitro. The sequence is built from TRBV20-1 and TRBJ2-3, with 8 junctional bases fitting TRBD2. This clonotype originated in a human donor who had recovered from COVID-19. The nucleotides read TGCAGTGCCGCTCTTAGCGGGGGCACAGATACGCAGTATTTT. Its product reads: CSAALSGGTDTQYF.